One and the same sample provided the 31 T cell receptor beta chains below, sequenced in a study of blood T cell repertoires in COVID-19. TCRdb's table, derived via immunoSEQ multiplex PCR, lists solely in-frame clones and lacks some. Of about 170,000 clones listed, roughly 90% are singletons. Material: peripheral blood. Receptors were obtained from a man aged 45-65 years with acute or convalescent COVID-19.

The chain combines TRBV18 with TRBJ2-2; possible D gene TRBD2, 6 bases. CDR1 is KGHSH and CDR2 is LQKENI in the germline V gene. The V end was cut by 6 bases, the J end by 5 bases, with 22 bases between. This CDR3 comprises 17 residues. The CDR3 loop reads CASSSLGGTLGTGELFF. CDR3 DNA sequence: TGTGCCAGCTCGTCTCTCGGAGGGACCCTTGGGACCGGGGAGCTGTTTTTT.

The chain combines TRBV10-3 with TRBJ2-7; TRBD2 agrees at 7 bases. V gave up 0 bases and J gave up 5 bases; unmatched junction bases: 10. The germline gives CDR1 ENHRY, CDR2 SYGVKD. The CDR3 is made up of 16 amino acids. As DNA, the CDR3 is TGTGCCATCAGTGAGTCGGGCGGGAGCGGTTCCCACGAGCAGTACTTC. This encodes CAISESGGSGSHEQYF.

This chain uses TRBV5-4 with TRBJ2-5, with 7 nucleotides matching TRBD1. CDR3 length: 14 residues. The germline CDR1 and CDR2 sequences are SGHNT and YYREEE (reference sequence). With 0 bases clipped from V and 3 bases from J, the junction kept 2 bases outside the gene matches. The CDR3 protein is CASSLATGKETQYF. CDR3 DNA sequence: TGTGCCAGCAGCTTGGCGACAGGGAAAGAGACCCAGTACTTC. The full variable domain, rest sourced from reference TRBV5-4 and TRBJ2-5, is ETGVTQSPTHLIKTRGQQVTLRCSSQSGHNTVSWYQQALGQGPQFIFQYYREEENGRGNFPPRFSGLQFPNYSSELNVNALELDDSALYLCASSLATGKETQYFGPGTRLLVL.

This chain connects TRBV2 to TRBJ2-1; D may be TRBD1 (6 bases). CDR1 is SNHLY, CDR2 FYNNEI, per germline. The CDR3 length is 16 residues. V was cut by 0 bases and J by 8 bases, with 17 bases left in between. The CDR3 loop reads CASSEAQGLALYEQFF. In DNA, the CDR3 is TGTGCCAGCAGTGAAGCCCAGGGGTTAGCGCTTTATGAGCAGTTCTTC.

This chain uses TRBV7-3 with TRBJ1-1; a possible D gene is TRBD1 (6 bases). The germline gives CDR1 SGHTA, CDR2 FQGTGA. This CDR3 region has 13 residues. Trimming cost V 5 bases and J 8 bases, with 15 bases left between them. The CDR3 protein is CASSPNRESEAFF. DNA for the CDR3: TGTGCCAGCAGCCCCAACAGGGAGTCGGAAGCTTTCTTT.

The V and J genes are TRBV4-3 and TRBJ1-2; D is unresolved. Between the trimmed V and J ends, which lost 0 bases and 4 bases, there was a span of 12 bases. The length of the CDR3 is 15 residues. Germline V CDR1 and CDR2: LGHNA, YSLEER. The CDR3 region has the DNA TGCGCCAGCAGCCAAGATTCCGCAGGACTCTATGGCTACACCTTC. Translating gives CASSQDSAGLYGYTF.

The rearrangement uses TRBV12-5 and TRBJ1-1; D unclear. The V end lost 2 bases, the J end lost 0 bases, and 4 bases lay between the germline ends. The CDR3 sequence is 13 residues long. The germline gives CDR1 LGHNT, CDR2 FRNRAP. In nucleotides, the CDR3 is TGTGCTAGTGGTTTGAGCCTGAACACTGAAGCTTTCTTT. It encodes CASGLSLNTEAFF.

The rearrangement uses TRBV4-1 and TRBJ2-4; perhaps TRBD1 as D (5 bases). V was pared by 3 bases and J by 6 bases, with 15 bases between. The CDR3 runs 15 residues. The germline V gene encodes CDR1 MGHRA and CDR2 YSYEKL. CDR3 DNA: TGCGCCAGCAGCCATCTAAGGGGTTCAGGAAACATTCAGTACTTC. This translates into CASSHLRGSGNIQYF.

J is TRBJ1-5 and V is TRBV10-3; no clear D gene. Germline CDR1 is ENHRY and CDR2 is SYGVKD. Trimming removed 2 bases at V and 1 base at J, with 6 bases between. This CDR3 region has 14 residues. CDR3: CAISEATSNQPQHF. The DNA for the CDR3 is TGTGCCATCAGTGAGGCTACCAGCAATCAGCCCCAGCATTTT.

In this sample, this clone turned up once. V is TRBV9 and J is TRBJ1-3; D is perhaps TRBD1 (5 bases). V was pared by 0 bases and J by 3 bases, with 10 bases between. The CDR3 has 15 residues. Germline-derived CDR1 and CDR2 are SGDLS and YYNGEE. In nucleotides, the CDR3 is TGTGCCAGCAGCGTAGGAACAGGAAATGGAAACACCATATATTTT. Amino acids: CASSVGTGNGNTIYF.

The chain is built from TRBV27 and TRBJ1-1; no clear D gene. Trimming cost V 3 bases and J 0 bases, with 11 bases left between them. The germline V gene has CDR1 MNHEY and CDR2 SMNVEV (reference sequence). The CDR3 extends over 15 amino acids. The CDR3 reads CASSFLAEVNTEAFF. The CDR3 DNA follows: TGTGCCAGCAGTTTCTTGGCGGAGGTGAACACTGAAGCTTTCTTT.

This sequence joins TRBV11-2 and TRBJ2-7; no firm D call. Between the trimmed V and J ends, which lost 2 bases and 3 bases, there was a span of 5 bases. The CDR3 totals 12 residues. The germline gives CDR1 SGHAT, CDR2 FQNNGV. DNA for the CDR3: TGTGCCAGCAGCTTAAACAGCTACGAGCAGTACGTC. Translation: CASSLNSYEQYV.

The J gene is TRBJ1-5, the V gene TRBV19, with D tentatively TRBD1 (6 bases). V was pared by 5 bases and J by 0 bases, with 17 bases between. Germline V CDR1 and CDR2: LNHDA, SQIVND (reference sequence). This CDR3 region has 17 residues. CDR3 residues: CASSPGTGTYSNQPQHF. CDR3 DNA: TGTGCCAGTAGTCCAGGGACGGGGACATATAGCAATCAGCCCCAGCATTTT.

This chain connects TRBV29-1 to TRBJ2-1; 9 bases match TRBD1. Germline CDR1 SQVTM, CDR2 ANQGSEA. This CDR3 is built from 15 residues. The V gene end was trimmed by 4 bases and the J gene end by 1 base; junction bases not matched to a gene: 5. The CDR3 here is CSVGIGTGSYNEQFF. In DNA, the CDR3 is TGCAGCGTTGGGATAGGGACAGGGTCCTACAATGAGCAGTTCTTC.

The chain recombines TRBV4-1 with TRBJ1-2; 10 bases agree with TRBD1. The ends lost 7 bases at V and 6 bases at J; junction bases unmatched: 5. Germline V gives CDR1 MGHRA, CDR2 YSYEKL. The CDR3 consists of 13 residues. The CDR3 is CASTTGTGDGYTF. CDR3 nucleotide sequence: TGCGCCAGCACCACCGGGACAGGGGATGGCTACACCTTC.

The chain employs TRBV3-1 (or the pseudogene TRBV3-2) and TRBJ1-1; the match to TRBD1 covers 8 bases. The CDR3 covers 13 residues. V was pared by 3 bases and J by 10 bases, with 7 bases of the junction left unmatched. The germline V gene encodes CDR1 LGHDT and CDR2 YNNKEL (reference sequence). The CDR3 DNA reads as TGTGCCAGCAGCCACGAGGACAGGGTCGGAGCTTTCTTT. It specifies CASSHEDRVGAFF.

This chain links TRBV6-4 with TRBJ2-3; maybe TRBD2 (6 bases). The CDR3 has 14 amino acids. Trimming shortened V by 4 bases and J by 1 base, and 9 bases separated the two germline ends. Per germline, CDR1 MRHNA and CDR2 SNTAGT. CDR3 in amino acids: CASSASSGTDTQYF. The CDR3 region has the DNA TGTGCCAGCAGTGCTTCTAGCGGCACAGATACGCAGTATTTT.

The J gene is TRBJ1-3, the V gene TRBV27, with 10 bases lining up with TRBD1. There are 15 residues in the CDR3. Trimming cost V 5 bases and J 6 bases; bases outside gene matches: 7. From germline, CDR1 is MNHEY and CDR2 SMNVEV (reference sequence). The CDR3 sequence: CASSKRQGAENTIYF. The CDR3 region has the DNA TGTGCCAGCAGTAAGAGACAGGGGGCAGAAAACACCATATATTTT.

The chain employs TRBV19 and TRBJ2-2, with TRBD2 matching 8 bases. Trimming at V came to 5 bases and at J to 4 bases, leaving 9 bases not matched to a gene. Germline-derived CDR1 and CDR2 are LNHDA and SQIVND (reference sequence). This CDR3 has 16 amino acids. CDR3 sequence (DNA): TGTGCCAGTAGTGCGCCGGGACTAGAGGGCACCGGGGAGCTGTTTTTT. The encoded protein is CASSAPGLEGTGELFF.

The chain uses TRBV4-2 and TRBJ1-1, with D possibly being TRBD1 (5 bases). The CDR3 loop spans 16 amino acids. Trimming took 0 bases from V and 4 from J, leaving 15 bases between them. The V gene's germline CDR1 is LGHNA and CDR2 YNFKEQ. In nucleotides, the CDR3 is TGTGCCAGCAGCCAAGAGATAGGGACTTGGTTCACTGAAGCTTTCTTT. Its translation is CASSQEIGTWFTEAFF.

The V and J genes are TRBV4-2 and TRBJ2-4, with no clear D. CDR1 and CDR2 (germline): LGHNA, YNFKEQ. CDR3 length: 15 amino acids. V was shortened by 0 bases and J by 0 bases, with 6 bases between the two germline ends. For the CDR3, the DNA is TGTGCCAGCAGCCAAGAGCGCCTAGCCAAAAACATTCAGTACTTC. Its protein product is CASSQERLAKNIQYF.

This clone was detected only a few times. The chain joins TRBV7-2 to TRBJ1-3; 7 positions match TRBD1. V trimming: 5 bases; J trimming: 2 bases; junction bases outside the gene matches: 6. The CDR3 runs 15 residues. Germline V gene lookup returns CDR1 SGHTA and CDR2 FQGNSA. The CDR3 nucleotides read TGTGCCAGCAGCGCCCGACAGGGAACTGGAAACACCATATATTTT. Its translation is CASSARQGTGNTIYF.

The chain has TRBV5-6 and TRBJ1-1, with D tentatively TRBD1 (6 bases). Germline V CDR1 and CDR2: SGHDT, YYEEEE. The CDR3 has 14 amino acids. V was pared by 4 bases and J by 0 bases, with 10 bases between. CDR3 coding DNA: TGTGCCAGCAGCAGGACAGACTTGAACACTGAAGCTTTCTTT. It yields the protein CASSRTDLNTEAFF. Full variable domain (rest looked up from reference TRBV5-6 and TRBJ1-1): DAGVTQSPTHLIKTRGQQVTLRCSPKSGHDTVSWYQQALGQGPQFIFQYYEEEERQRGNFPDRFSGHQFPNYSSELNVNALLLGDSALYLCASSRTDLNTEAFFGQGTRLTVV.

In nucleotides, the CDR3 is TGTGCCACCAGGTTGGGGGGTAAAGGCACAGATACGCAGTATTTT. Residues: CATRLGGKGTDTQYF. The chain combines TRBV27 with TRBJ2-3, with a possible D match to TRBD2 (6 bases). This CDR3 contains 15 residues. Germline-derived CDR1 and CDR2 are MNHEY and SMNVEV (reference sequence). V lost 10 bases and J 1 base, leaving 18 bases between the germline ends.

V gene TRBV13 combines with J gene TRBJ1-1, with a tentative D call TRBD1 (6 bases). The CDR3 totals 11 residues. The V end was cut by 2 bases, the J end by 10 bases, with 8 bases between. The germline CDR1 and CDR2 sequences are PRHDT and FYEKMQ (reference sequence). CDR3 in amino acids: CASSLYRVAFF. The CDR3 DNA reads TGTGCCAGCAGCTTATACAGGGTAGCTTTCTTT.

This clone appeared a few times. The genes are TRBV6-2 or TRBV6-3 and TRBJ2-7; D gene unclear. The CDR3 loop spans 12 amino acids. Germline CDR1 and CDR2: MNHEY and SVGEGT. Trimming took 6 bases from V and 6 from J, leaving 12 bases between them. CDR3 sequence reads: CASSQRPGEQYV. The CDR3 coding sequence is TGTGCCAGCAGCCAACGGCCGGGCGAGCAGTACGTC.

CDR3 bases: TGTGCCAGCAGTTTATTGGGCAGAAACTATGGCTACACCTTC. Translated, it gives CASSLLGRNYGYTF. This chain connects TRBV28 to TRBJ1-2; D is unclear. The length of the CDR3 is 14 residues. The germline CDR1 and CDR2 sequences are MDHEN and SYDVKM. Trimming shortened V by 1 base and J by 2 bases, and 8 bases separated the two germline ends.

This chain joins TRBV7-2 and TRBJ1-3, with TRBD1 identical over 8 bases. This CDR3 comprises 18 residues. Trimming removed 0 bases from V and 0 bases from J; junction bases left unmatched: 7. CDR1 SGHTA and CDR2 FQGNSA come from the germline V gene. The CDR3 DNA reads as TGTGCCAGCAGCTTAGCGAGACAGGGGTCTTTCTCTGGAAACACCATATATTTT. Translated, it gives CASSLARQGSFSGNTIYF.

The rearrangement joins TRBV5-4 to TRBJ2-1, with TRBD2 identical over 11 bases. The CDR3 is made up of 16 amino acids. V trimming: 6 bases; J trimming: 3 bases; junction bases outside the gene matches: 8. The germline gives CDR1 SGHNT, CDR2 YYREEE (reference sequence). CDR3 region: CASTTGTSGYYNEQFF. CDR3 nucleotides: TGTGCCAGCACCACCGGGACTAGCGGATACTACAATGAGCAGTTCTTC.

This clone was counted only a few times. The gene calls are TRBV4-1 and TRBJ1-6; 8 positions agree with TRBD1. CDR1 is MGHRA, CDR2 YSYEKL, per germline. This CDR3 is 15 amino acids long. With V trimmed by 4 bases and J by 7 bases, 6 bases remained unmatched. The CDR3 is CASSLIRTGNSPLHF. The CDR3 DNA follows: TGCGCCAGCAGCCTAATTCGGACAGGGAATTCACCCCTCCACTTT.

The chain couples TRBV3-1 (or the pseudogene TRBV3-2) to TRBJ2-1, with 9 bases matching TRBD2. Germline V gene lookup returns CDR1 LGHDT and CDR2 YNNKEL (reference sequence). Trimming cost V 1 base and J 10 bases; bases outside gene matches: 11. The CDR3 has 16 amino acids. CDR3 in amino acids: CASSQVVAGAKKEQFF. The CDR3 nucleotides are TGTGCCAGCAGCCAAGTAGTAGCGGGGGCGAAGAAGGAGCAGTTCTTC.